This T cell receptor beta chain was identified during a study of blood T cell repertoires in COVID-19. The protocol was immunoSEQ multiplex PCR, while the TCRdb copy is restricted to in-frame clones and leaves out a portion. The sample lists around 400,000 clones, approximately 89% seen once, with about 10% in the top ten. V was pared by 4 bases and J by 9 bases, with 19 bases of the junction left unmatched. Germline-derived CDR1 and CDR2 are GTSNPN and SVGIG (reference sequence). The CDR3 is 17 amino acids. The receptor was derived from a woman between 25 and 40 years old with COVID-19, enrolled during active disease. The sequenced sample was peripheral blood. The gene calls are TRBV30 and TRBJ1-1; 11 nucleotides line up with TRBD1. The CDR3 nucleotides read TGTGCCTGGACCCCGAGGTGGACAGGGGGCTTTTTTATAAAAGCTTTCTTT. Amino acid sequence: CAWTPRWTGGFFIKAFF.